This T cell receptor beta chain originates from a study of T cell responses to AZD1222 COVID-19 vaccine. Libraries were prepared by immunoSEQ multiplex PCR; TCRdb keeps only in-frame clonotypes and omits some of them. Among 150,000 to 200,000 clones listed, just over 85% were seen once. This CDR3 region has 16 residues. V dropped 6 bases and J dropped 4; count of bases not matched to a gene: 9. Germline assignment: CDR1 MDHEN and CDR2 SYDVKM. The sequenced sample was peripheral blood, obtained 28 days after the second AZD1222 dose. The source of this sequence is an adult who received the AZD1222 COVID-19 vaccine. J is TRBJ1-6 and V is TRBV28; 7 nucleotides match TRBD1. CDR3 loop: CASSLNIQGYNSPLHF. The CDR3 nucleotides read TGTGCCAGCAGCTTGAATATACAGGGGTATAATTCACCCCTCCACTTT.